Below, 30 T cell receptor beta chains from the same sample are listed, as sequenced in a study of cytotoxic CD8 clonotypes in ibrutinib-treated CLL. Generated by immunoSEQ multiplex PCR, the TCRdb table keeps only in-frame clones and is missing some. Of about 200,000 clones in the sample, approximately 79% were seen once. The sequencing here drew on PBMCs, taken after 12 months of ibrutinib treatment. The receptors here all came from a human donor with chronic lymphocytic leukemia.

A word on this clone: The sample has other DNA sequences that encode this CDR3 too. This rearrangement joins TRBV6-1 to TRBJ2-2; TRBD1 is a possible D gene (6 bases). Looked up from germline, CDR1 is MNHNS and CDR2 is SASEGT. The germline V and J ends were trimmed by 5 bases and 0 bases, with 10 bases remaining between them. The CDR3 runs 15 residues. CDR3 nucleotides: TGTGCCAGCAGTCACAGGGATACGAACACCGGGGAGCTGTTTTTT. Translated, it gives CASSHRDTNTGELFF.

This chain links TRBV6-1 with TRBJ2-7, with TRBD1 as a possible D gene (6 bases). Germline V gene lookup returns CDR1 MNHNS and CDR2 SASEGT. V lost 1 base and J lost 0, with 10 bases in between. The CDR3 runs to 15 residues. The CDR3 coding sequence is TGTGCCAGCAGTGAAGGGGGACACAGCTCCTACGAGCAGTACTTC. It specifies CASSEGGHSSYEQYF.

The chain links TRBV27 to TRBJ1-5; D may be TRBD1 (6 bases). Germline V gene lookup returns CDR1 MNHEY and CDR2 SMNVEV (reference sequence). Trimming pared 2 bases from V and 7 bases from J, leaving 6 bases between. The CDR3 loop spans 12 amino acids. The CDR3 loop reads CASSLRGQPQHF. The CDR3 DNA reads TGTGCCAGCAGTTTAAGGGGGCAGCCCCAGCATTTT.

The rearrangement links TRBV10-1 to TRBJ2-2, with a weak D call TRBD1 (5 bases). Trimming removed 6 bases at V and 6 bases at J, with 20 bases between. Germline V gene lookup returns CDR1 WNHNN and CDR2 SYGVQD (reference sequence). The CDR3 loop spans 16 amino acids. DNA for the CDR3: TGCGCCAGCAGCTCCGACAGAACTCACATCCCCGGGGAGCTGTTTTTT. This gives the protein CASSSDRTHIPGELFF.

The CDR3 DNA sequence: TGTGCCAGCAGTTCGCCGGGACTAGCGGGGTCCTACGAGCAGTACTTC. Translated, it gives CASSSPGLAGSYEQYF. The V and J genes are TRBV6-6 and TRBJ2-7; 13 nucleotides agree with TRBD2. CDR3 length: 16 amino acids. The germline V gene encodes CDR1 MNHNY and CDR2 SVGAGI (reference sequence). The V segment lost 4 bases and the J segment 1 base; nucleotides outside the gene matches: 4.

This chain joins TRBV7-3 and TRBJ2-1, with 9 positions matching TRBD2. There are 15 residues in the CDR3. Germline V gene data show CDR1 as SGHTA and CDR2 as FQGTGA. Germline trimming cut 2 bases from V and 1 base from J; bases unmatched to any gene: 0. The CDR3 protein is CASSLGLASYNEQFF. The CDR3 DNA reads as TGTGCCAGCAGCTTAGGACTAGCGTCCTACAATGAGCAGTTCTTC.

This sequence joins TRBV4-1 and TRBJ2-1, with 8 bases identical to TRBD2. The germline V gene has CDR1 MGHRA and CDR2 YSYEKL. With V trimmed by 6 bases and J by 7 bases, 11 bases remained unmatched. CDR3 size: 15 residues. In DNA form, the CDR3 reads TGCGCCAGCAGTCGGCCCGGGGGGGCCCGGAATGAGCAGTTCTTC. It encodes CASSRPGGARNEQFF.

The count of this clone is one. V is TRBV28 and J is TRBJ1-5, with a weak D call TRBD1 (6 bases). The germline CDR1 and CDR2 sequences are MDHEN and SYDVKM. With 5 bases removed from V and 7 bases from J, the gap between germline ends came to 12 bases. CDR3 length: 13 residues. This CDR3 reads CASSAVQGQPQHF. The DNA for the CDR3 is TGTGCCAGCAGTGCCGTCCAGGGGCAGCCCCAGCATTTT.

The genes are TRBV9 and TRBJ2-1; 10 bases align to TRBD2. The germline V gene has CDR1 SGDLS and CDR2 YYNGEE. The CDR3 covers 14 residues. V lost 3 bases, J lost 8 bases, and 5 bases stayed unmatched. The chain's CDR3 is CASSGASGGYEQFF. The CDR3 DNA is TGTGCCAGCAGCGGGGCTAGCGGGGGTTATGAGCAGTTCTTC.

This clone was seen a single time. This rearrangement joins TRBV14 to TRBJ1-2; 7 bases map to TRBD1. This CDR3 spans 17 amino acids. Germline CDR1 and CDR2: SGHDN and FVKESK. The V segment lost 1 base and the J segment 7 bases; nucleotides outside the gene matches: 15. The CDR3 DNA is TGTGCCAGCAGCCAAGCAAGAAGAGGGGGCGGCCTTGGTGGCTACACCTTC. The encoded protein is CASSQARRGGGLGGYTF. The full variable domain, in which reference TRBV14 and TRBJ1-2 provide the parts outside the CDR3, is EAGVTQFPSHSVIEKGQTVTLRCDPISGHDNLYWYRRVMGKEIKFLLHFVKESKQDESGMPNNRFLAERTGGTYSTLKVQPAELEDSGVYFCASSQARRGGGLGGYTFGSGTRLTVV.

The rearrangement joins TRBV5-6 to TRBJ2-1; D is possibly TRBD1 (6 bases). Germline V gene lookup returns CDR1 SGHDT and CDR2 YYEEEE. This CDR3 is 12 amino acids long. Trimming shortened V by 0 bases and J by 15 bases, and 13 bases separated the two germline ends. CDR3 in amino acids: CASSLEQGWAFF. CDR3 in DNA: TGTGCCAGCAGCTTGGAACAGGGCTGGGCGTTCTTC.

The DNA for the CDR3 is TGTGCCAGCAGGGAGCGGGAAGTAACCGGGGAGCTGTTTTTT. Its translation: CASREREVTGELFF. The chain carries TRBV2 and TRBJ2-2; 7 positions agree with TRBD2. The V segment lost 6 bases and the J segment 5 bases; nucleotides outside the gene matches: 6. CDR3 length: 14 residues. Germline V lookup: CDR1 SNHLY, CDR2 FYNNEI.

V gene TRBV15 combines with J gene TRBJ2-3, with a weak D call TRBD2 (5 bases). Germline lookup yields CDR1 LNHNV and CDR2 YYDKDF (reference sequence). CDR3 length: 17 amino acids. V lost 3 bases and J lost 6, with 22 bases in between. CDR3 coding DNA: TGTGCCACCAGCAGGCCCGGGTCTAGCCTCTTTCGGGATACGCAGTATTTT. It codes for CATSRPGSSLFRDTQYF.

The rearrangement uses TRBV5-1 and TRBJ1-2, with 12 bases matching TRBD1. The CDR3 loop spans 16 amino acids. Germline-derived CDR1 and CDR2 are SGHRS and YFSETQ. The ends lost 0 bases at V and 8 bases at J; junction bases unmatched: 8. The CDR3 DNA reads as TGCGCCAGCAGCTTGGATTGGGGACAGGGGGCACCCGGCTACACCTTC. This codes for CASSLDWGQGAPGYTF.

CDR3 in DNA: TGTGCCAGCAGTAGATCTAGCGGGAGGGACCTCAACACCGGGGAGCTGTTTTTT. Translated, it gives CASSRSSGRDLNTGELFF. The chain links TRBV2 to TRBJ2-2; 12 nucleotides line up with TRBD2. Germline CDR1 and CDR2: SNHLY and FYNNEI. The CDR3 totals 18 residues. Trimming cost V 5 bases and J 2 bases; bases outside gene matches: 9.

The V gene is TRBV13, the J gene TRBJ1-2, with D maybe TRBD1 (5 bases). V was cut by 3 bases and J by 6 bases, with 11 bases left in between. The CDR3 has 13 residues. Germline loops: CDR1 PRHDT, CDR2 FYEKMQ (reference sequence). The CDR3 DNA reads TGTGCCAGCAGCTTTTCGGGGGTCCATGGCTACACCTTC. It codes for CASSFSGVHGYTF.

The chain's CDR3 is CASSSEFRLAFDTGELFF. DNA of the CDR3: TGCGCCAGCAGCTCCGAATTTAGACTAGCCTTTGACACCGGGGAGCTGTTTTTT. The gene calls are TRBV5-1 and TRBJ2-2; the match to TRBD2 covers 7 bases. CDR3 length equals 18 residues. Germline CDR1 is SGHRS and CDR2 is YFSETQ. V lost 3 bases to trimming and J lost 3 bases; unmatched junction nucleotides: 14.

This sequence joins TRBV5-1 and TRBJ2-4; D is perhaps TRBD1 or TRBD2 (5 bases each). This CDR3 has 11 amino acids. CDR1 is SGHRS and CDR2 is YFSETQ in the germline V gene. The V gene lost 6 bases and the J gene lost 7 bases, with 8 bases spanning the gap. CDR3 in DNA: TGCGCCAGCACAGAGGGGAACATTCAGTACTTC. Translation: CASTEGNIQYF.

V usage is TRBV5-1 and J usage is TRBJ2-1; TRBD1 matches 11 bases. Germline loops: CDR1 SGHRS, CDR2 YFSETQ. V dropped 2 bases and J dropped 4; count of bases not matched to a gene: 8. The CDR3 is made up of 17 amino acids. The CDR3 spells CASSFSGTGGRYNEQFF. For the CDR3, the DNA is TGCGCCAGCAGCTTTTCCGGGACAGGGGGGCGTTACAATGAGCAGTTCTTC.

The CDR3 here is CASRKDVSYEQYF. DNA for the CDR3: TGTGCCAGCAGAAAGGATGTTTCCTACGAGCAGTACTTC. V gene TRBV27 combines with J gene TRBJ2-7; D not resolved. Germline V gene data show CDR1 as MNHEY and CDR2 as SMNVEV (reference sequence). V gave up 6 bases and J gave up 1 base, with 10 bases separating them. The CDR3 length is 13 residues.

This chain joins TRBV7-9 and TRBJ2-7, with D tentatively TRBD1 (6 bases). The ends were cut back, 6 bases at V and 6 bases at J, with 24 bases in the middle. This CDR3 is 16 amino acids long. CDR1 is SEHNR, CDR2 FQNEAQ, per germline (reference sequence). The CDR3 reads CASRTSGTSLAGEQYF. CDR3 in DNA: TGTGCCAGCAGAACCTCCGGGACATCCCTCGCGGGCGAGCAGTACTTC.

The chain couples TRBV2 to TRBJ1-2; perhaps TRBD1 as D (5 bases). CDR1 is SNHLY, CDR2 FYNNEI, per germline. Trimming pared 5 bases from V and 2 bases from J, leaving 21 bases between. This CDR3 spans 17 amino acids. The CDR3 here is CASSYLPGDGINYGYTF. For the CDR3, the DNA is TGTGCCAGCAGTTACCTTCCCGGGGACGGAATAAACTATGGCTACACCTTC.

The J gene is TRBJ1-1, the V gene TRBV6-5; 7 bases line up with TRBD1. This CDR3 has 13 residues. Germline V gene sequence: CDR1 MNHEY, CDR2 SVGAGI. The junction had 2 bases not matched to a gene; V was cut back by 6 bases and J by 1 base. Here the CDR3 DNA reads TGTGCCAGCAGGGGGACAGCGAACACTGAAGCTTTCTTT. Its translation: CASRGTANTEAFF.

The chain is built from TRBV6-5 and TRBJ2-2; 7 nucleotides line up with TRBD2. Germline loops: CDR1 MNHEY, CDR2 SVGAGI. CDR3 size: 15 residues. V trimming: 5 bases; J trimming: 4 bases; junction bases outside the gene matches: 7. CDR3 bases: TGTGCCAGCAGTACCTTGGGGGGGACCACCGGGGAGCTGTTTTTT. Encoded protein: CASSTLGGTTGELFF.

The chain is built from TRBV6-5 and TRBJ1-1; possibly TRBD1 for D (6 bases). The V and J ends lost 6 bases and 3 bases respectively, with 8 bases between them. CDR1 is MNHEY, CDR2 SVGAGI, per germline. This CDR3 has 12 amino acids. Written as DNA, the CDR3 is TGTGCCAGCAGGGGGGCGGACACTGAAGCTTTCTTT. Protein: CASRGADTEAFF.

The chain links TRBV13 to TRBJ1-1; no definite D call. V was clipped by 5 bases and J by 1 base, with 14 bases between them. The CDR3 runs 15 residues. Germline V CDR1 and CDR2: PRHDT, FYEKMQ (reference sequence). CDR3 sequence: CASSPYGPTNTEAFF. The CDR3 DNA reads TGTGCCAGCAGCCCATATGGACCTACGAACACTGAAGCTTTCTTT.

The chain carries TRBV28 and TRBJ2-3, with a tentative D call TRBD2 (6 bases). This CDR3 comprises 15 residues. Trimming stripped 8 bases from V and 1 base from J, with 16 bases between. Looked up from germline, CDR1 is MDHEN and CDR2 is SYDVKM. DNA for the CDR3: TGTGCCAGCGTAGGGCGGGCGGGGCGCACAGATACGCAGTATTTT. Translation gives CASVGRAGRTDTQYF.

The CDR3 spells CSARVRSYTF. The CDR3 bases are TGCAGTGCTAGAGTCAGAAGCTACACCTTC. V usage is TRBV20-1 and J usage is TRBJ1-2; no clear D. Between the trimmed V and J ends, which lost 1 base and 9 bases, there was a span of 6 bases. Per the germline V gene, CDR1 is DFQATT and CDR2 is SNEGSKA (reference sequence). CDR3 length: 10 amino acids.

The V call is TRBV7-9, the J call TRBJ2-1; D not certain. V lost 4 bases and J lost 7, with 14 bases in between. The CDR3 extends over 14 amino acids. Germline CDR1 reads SEHNR; CDR2 reads FQNEAQ (reference sequence). The CDR3 coding sequence is TGTGCCAGCAGCTCGAACGAAGGGTGGAATGAGCAGTTCTTC. Protein: CASSSNEGWNEQFF.

The chain has TRBV9 and TRBJ2-7; either TRBD1 or TRBD2 may supply D (5 bases each). CDR1 and CDR2 (germline): SGDLS, YYNGEE. The V and J ends lost 0 bases and 5 bases respectively, with 15 bases between them. The CDR3 has 15 amino acids. In DNA form, the CDR3 reads TGTGCCAGCAGCGTAGGGTCCAGGGAGCGGAACGAGCAGTACTTC. It yields the protein CASSVGSRERNEQYF.